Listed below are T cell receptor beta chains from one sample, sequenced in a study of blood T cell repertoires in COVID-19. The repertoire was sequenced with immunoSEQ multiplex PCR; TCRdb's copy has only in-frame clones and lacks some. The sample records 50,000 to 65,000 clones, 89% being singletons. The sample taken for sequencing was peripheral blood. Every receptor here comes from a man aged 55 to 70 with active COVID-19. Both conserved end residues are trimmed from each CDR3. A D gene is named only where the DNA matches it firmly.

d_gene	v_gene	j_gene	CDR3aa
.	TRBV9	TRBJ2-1	ASSVEQYNEQF
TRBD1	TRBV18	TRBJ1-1	ASSPVAGGSGTEAF
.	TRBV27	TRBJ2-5	ASSLMRGETQY
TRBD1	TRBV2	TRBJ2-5	ASTRQGGETQY
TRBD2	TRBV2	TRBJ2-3	GGSSGTTTDTQY
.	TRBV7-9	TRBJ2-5	ASSLGGMETQY
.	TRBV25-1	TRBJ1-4	ASSESTAATNEKLF
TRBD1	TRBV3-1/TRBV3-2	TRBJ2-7	ASSQDLSTDRDGDEQY
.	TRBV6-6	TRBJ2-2	ATSPGATGELF
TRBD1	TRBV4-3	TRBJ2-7	ASSQERQGAYEQY
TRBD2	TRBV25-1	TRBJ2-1	ASSAAGGNYNEQF
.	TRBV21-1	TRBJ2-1	ASSKVDRVGLAGLYNEQF
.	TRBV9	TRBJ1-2	ASISGSGPGRAMEACT
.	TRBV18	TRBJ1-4	ASSQSRQAINEKLF
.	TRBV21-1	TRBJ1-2	ASSKESGLYGYT
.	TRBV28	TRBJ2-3	ASSKGGTDTQY
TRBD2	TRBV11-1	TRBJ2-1	ASSISGSVHNEQF
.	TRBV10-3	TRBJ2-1	AISESLLGRSNEQF
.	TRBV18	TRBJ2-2	ASSPGQENTGELF
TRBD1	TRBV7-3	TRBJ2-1	ASSLTYRGLGNEQF
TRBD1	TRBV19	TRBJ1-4	ASSIGGQGYEKLF
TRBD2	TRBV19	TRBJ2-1	ASSQREINNEQF
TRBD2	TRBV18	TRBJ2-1	ASTGQRGYNEQF
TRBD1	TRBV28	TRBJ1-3	ASRPSGTGTGNTIY
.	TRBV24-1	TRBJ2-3	ATSDPRAGYTQY
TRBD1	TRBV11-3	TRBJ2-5	ASSLGQRETQY
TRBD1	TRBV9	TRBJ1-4	ASSPGDRANEKLF
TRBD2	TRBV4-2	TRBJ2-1	ASSPYFGRDYNEQF
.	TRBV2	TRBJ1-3	ASGTGYGNTIY
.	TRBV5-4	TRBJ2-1	ASSKTGVNEQF
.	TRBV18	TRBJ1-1	ASSPPLGSGTEAF
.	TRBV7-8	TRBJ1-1	ASSLGNIGNTEAF
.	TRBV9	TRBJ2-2	ASSVEAAANTGELF
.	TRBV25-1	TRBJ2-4	ASSDSGDRDSIQY
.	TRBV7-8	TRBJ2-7	ASSLELQYEQY
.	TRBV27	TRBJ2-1	ASSFDGSEQF
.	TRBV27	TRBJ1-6	ASSGSNHSLH
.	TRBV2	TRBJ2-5	ASSGQAQQETQY
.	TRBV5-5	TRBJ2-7	ASSPGSTHSYEQY
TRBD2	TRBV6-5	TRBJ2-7	ATMGGSSYEQY
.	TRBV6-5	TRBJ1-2	ASSYGSGSGYT